This TCR beta chain comes out of a study of blood T cell repertoires in COVID-19. Whole-study context: Italy, Spain and the United States were the sources of the convalescent and acute COVID-19 samples. The analysed material was cDNA or gDNA that came from T cells, B-cell-depleted T cells, or PBMCs.

CDR1 and CDR2 from the germline V gene are LNHDA and SQIVND (reference sequence). The CDR3 runs to 15 residues. After removal of 7 bases from V and 2 bases from J, the junction contained 8 bases not matched to a gene. In the original processing: Estimation of nucleated cell counts was performed using reference gene primer amplification. TCRdb's copy holds only in-frame clones and misses some; the assay was immunoSEQ multiplex PCR. The V and J calls and clone size were taken over from that table, and D and trimming were inferred from the DNA. The sample consists of about 64,000 clones, about nine tenths of them appearing once.

J is TRBJ1-5 and V is TRBV19; 7 positions match TRBD1. Sequenced: peripheral blood. The clonotype was recovered from a man between 50 and 59 years old with active COVID-19. CDR3 sequence: CASMHRGSGNQPQHF. CDR3 coding DNA: TGTGCCAGTATGCACAGGGGTAGCGGCAATCAGCCCCAGCATTTT.